These 7 T cell receptor beta chains came from one sample sequenced in a study of shared clonotypes between healthy human individuals. Measured with immunoSEQ multiplex PCR; TCRdb has only the in-frame clones, and not every one. The sample consists of hundreds of thousands of clones, roughly 95% of them appearing once. CD45RO-negative, CCR7-positively selected cells formed the naive CD8 fraction, excluding terminally differentiated effector memory CD45RA+ cells. The material sequenced was naive CD8+ T cells sorted from blood. Every receptor here comes from a woman younger than 45 in good health.

Regarding this clone: The conserved phenylalanine or tryptophan is not found at the CDR3 terminus, so this likely reflects a read error. The DNA is left out, because the CDR3 cannot be placed on it with certainty; the CDR3 is given as TCRdb lists it. The gene calls are TRBV27 and TRBJ2-7. Germline assignment: CDR1 MNHEY and CDR2 SMNVEV (reference sequence). The CDR3 sequence runs 16 residues, both termini included. This chain's CDR3 is CASSLRGALPIEELVL.

V gene TRBV5-4 combines with J gene TRBJ1-2, with 8 nucleotides matching TRBD1. CDR3 length: 15 amino acids. V trimming: 0 bases; J trimming: 7 bases; junction bases outside the gene matches: 8. Per the germline V gene, CDR1 is SGHNT and CDR2 is YYREEE (reference sequence). CDR3: CASSLVQGASAGYTF. The CDR3 DNA sequence: TGTGCCAGCAGCTTGGTGCAGGGGGCGTCGGCTGGCTACACCTTC.

The chain couples TRBV29-1 to TRBJ2-3; the D gene is possibly TRBD2 (5 bases). Germline V lookup: CDR1 SQVTM, CDR2 ANQGSEA. V shed 3 bases and J shed 10 bases, with 11 bases lying between them. The CDR3 sequence is 11 residues long. This chain's CDR3 is CSVEEDGSQYF. The CDR3 nucleotides read TGCAGCGTTGAGGAGGACGGGTCGCAGTATTTT.

The chain employs TRBV2 and TRBJ2-5; TRBD1 is a possible D gene (5 bases). With 7 bases removed from V and 4 bases from J, the gap between germline ends came to 10 bases. The V gene's germline CDR1 is SNHLY and CDR2 FYNNEI. The CDR3 length is 12 residues. The CDR3 spells CASKWGAETQYF. The CDR3 DNA reads as TGTGCCAGCAAATGGGGCGCAGAGACCCAGTACTTC.

The CDR3 here is CASSQRREGTEAFF. DNA for the CDR3: TGTGCCAGCAGCCAACGTAGGGAAGGGACTGAAGCTTTCTTT. The chain links TRBV14 to TRBJ1-1; D is unclear. Germline CDR1 reads SGHDN; CDR2 reads FVKESK. The CDR3 length is 14 residues. V was pared by 2 bases and J by 5 bases, with 12 bases between.

The chain has TRBV11-2 and TRBJ2-3; 8 nucleotides agree with TRBD2. In germline, CDR1 is SGHAT, CDR2 FQNNGV. V dropped 0 bases and J dropped 2; count of bases not matched to a gene: 7. The CDR3 loop spans 17 amino acids. The CDR3 nucleotides read TGTGCCAGCAGCTTAGATATACTAGCGGCCCTCACAGATACGCAGTATTTT. Its protein is CASSLDILAALTDTQYF.

The chain has TRBV19 and TRBJ1-5; TRBD1 agrees at 7 bases. The CDR3 totals 14 residues. Germline V gives CDR1 LNHDA, CDR2 SQIVND (reference sequence). Germline trimming cut 3 bases from V and 6 bases from J; bases unmatched to any gene: 5. The CDR3 region is CASSIDRESQPQHF. CDR3 nucleotide sequence: TGTGCCAGTAGTATCGACAGGGAAAGTCAGCCCCAGCATTTT.